The T cell receptor (beta chain) described here comes from a study of cytomegalovirus exposure and HLA in healthy donors. For the study at large: The roughly 670 first-cohort repertoires shared a platform with the approximately 120 validation repertoires, as reported in a later analysis. Whole-study findings and limits: There were about 160 TCR beta chains listed as cytomegalovirus-associated. With high specificity and sensitivity, the classifier reportedly diagnosed cytomegalovirus status.

Trimming removed 8 bases from V and 3 bases from J; junction bases left unmatched: 8. Germline V gene lookup returns CDR1 SNHLY and CDR2 FYNNEI. This CDR3 comprises 14 residues. The data were produced by immunoSEQ multiplex PCR, yet TCRdb's version contains in-frame clones alone and is incomplete. The sample holds approximately 220,000 clones, about nine tenths seen once. About this clone itself: Antigen unknown.

Separation from the roughly 690-subject first cohort characterized the 120-subject validation cohort, to which the donors belonged. The receptor was derived from a young woman in good health and CMV-seronegative. V gene TRBV2 combines with J gene TRBJ2-3; 7 bases match TRBD2. The sample taken for sequencing was PBMCs. In DNA, the CDR3 is TGTGCCAGCCGCCCCGGGGAGGGGACAGATACGCAGTATTTT. It is translated as CASRPGEGTDTQYF.